The 18 T cell receptor beta chains presented below share a single source sample, sequenced in a study of blood T cell repertoires in COVID-19. Sequencing used immunoSEQ multiplex PCR; TCRdb keeps in-frame clones, though not all of them. Of a few hundred thousand clones in the sample, 65% to 90% were seen once. The specimen was peripheral blood. These receptors were obtained from a human donor in a cohort sampled during active COVID-19.

In DNA form, the CDR3 reads TGTGCCAGCAGCCCAGATCCCGGACAGGACGCCTACGAGCAGTACTTC. Residues: CASSPDPGQDAYEQYF. This chain joins TRBV5-8 and TRBJ2-7, with 7 bases identical to TRBD1. V lost 4 bases, J lost 2 bases, and 12 bases stayed unmatched. CDR3 length equals 16 residues. Germline-derived CDR1 and CDR2 are SGHTS and YDEGEE.

The rearrangement uses TRBV19 and TRBJ2-7; the match to TRBD1 covers 8 bases. The germline V gene has CDR1 LNHDA and CDR2 SQIVND (reference sequence). J lost 5 bases, V lost 6 bases, and 12 bases had no gene match. The CDR3 loop spans 15 amino acids. The CDR3 DNA follows: TGTGCCAGTAGGCCCCCAGGACAGGGCCCCGACGAGCAGTACTTC. Translation: CASRPPGQGPDEQYF.

The chain recombines TRBV27 with TRBJ2-7; D is perhaps TRBD1 (6 bases). The CDR3 has 13 amino acids. V shed 6 bases and J shed 2 bases, with 11 bases lying between them. CDR1 is MNHEY and CDR2 is SMNVEV in the germline V gene (reference sequence). Written as DNA, the CDR3 is TGTGCCAGCAGCCTGGACAGCACCTACGAGCAGTACTTC. It codes for CASSLDSTYEQYF.

This clone was counted between two and nine times. The chain couples TRBV20-1 to TRBJ2-7; 14 nucleotides agree with TRBD2. CDR1 and CDR2 from the germline V gene are DFQATT and SNEGSKA (reference sequence). V dropped 3 bases and J dropped 4; count of bases not matched to a gene: 2. The CDR3 length is 14 residues. The CDR3: CSASGTSGGYEQYF. The CDR3 DNA reads TGCAGTGCTAGTGGGACTAGCGGGGGTTACGAGCAGTACTTC.

The chain recombines TRBV7-2 with TRBJ2-1; D is perhaps TRBD2 (7 bases). Trimming took off 0 bases at V and 3 bases at J, with 15 bases between the two ends. Germline assignment: CDR1 SGHTA and CDR2 FQGNSA. This CDR3 contains 17 residues. The CDR3 protein is CASSLARRGAGYNEQFF. DNA for the CDR3: TGTGCCAGCAGCTTAGCTAGACGGGGGGCGGGCTACAATGAGCAGTTCTTC.

The chain is built from TRBV5-1 and TRBJ2-1; 8 nucleotides match TRBD2. The V gene's germline CDR1 is SGHRS and CDR2 YFSETQ. This CDR3 contains 17 residues. After removal of 0 bases from V and 4 bases from J, the junction contained 9 bases not matched to a gene. CDR3 residues: CASSLARGAGGYNEQFF. CDR3 coding DNA: TGCGCCAGCAGCTTGGCCAGAGGGGCGGGGGGATACAATGAGCAGTTCTTC.

The chain recombines TRBV12-3 or TRBV12-4 with TRBJ2-5; weak D call: TRBD1 (6 bases). V lost 4 bases to trimming and J lost 3 bases, with 9 bases between them. The CDR3 is 13 residues long. CDR3 sequence (DNA): TGTGCCAGCAGTTGGACAGTAAAAGAGACCCAGTACTTC. This codes for CASSWTVKETQYF.

The chain combines TRBV7-7 with TRBJ2-5; D is unclear. Germline V CDR1 and CDR2: SSHAT, FNYEAQ (reference sequence). V gave up 1 base and J gave up 0 bases, with 9 bases separating them. The CDR3 length is 15 residues. CDR3 in DNA: TGTGCCAGCAGCTTAGGATATGGCAACCAAGAGACCCAGTACTTC. Protein: CASSLGYGNQETQYF.

J is TRBJ2-7 and V is TRBV24-1; the match to TRBD1 covers 8 bases. The CDR3 runs to 14 residues. Looked up from germline, CDR1 is KGHDR and CDR2 is SFDVKD. V shed 6 bases, J shed 3 bases, and the junction held 6 bases outside the gene matches. CDR3 residues: CATSSGTGGYEQYF. The CDR3 DNA reads TGTGCCACCAGTTCCGGGACAGGCGGCTACGAGCAGTACTTC.

The gene calls are TRBV24-1 and TRBJ2-5, with 11 bases that match TRBD2. Germline V gene sequence: CDR1 KGHDR, CDR2 SFDVKD. J gave up 3 bases and V 1 base, and 12 bases lay outside the gene matches. The CDR3 extends over 19 amino acids. The CDR3 sequence is CATSDLSRASGGFKETQYF. The CDR3 DNA reads TGTGCCACCAGTGATTTATCGCGGGCTAGCGGGGGGTTCAAAGAGACCCAGTACTTC.

CDR3 protein: CASPGSSTEAFF. The CDR3 nucleotides read TGCGCCAGCCCAGGGTCGAGCACTGAAGCTTTCTTT. V gene TRBV5-1 combines with J gene TRBJ1-1, with a tentative D call TRBD1 (5 bases). Per germline, CDR1 SGHRS and CDR2 YFSETQ. V was pared by 7 bases and J by 4 bases, with 11 bases between. This CDR3 has 12 amino acids.

This clone has only one observation. This may come from a read error, since a much larger clone is one base off. The rearrangement joins TRBV11-2 to TRBJ2-7; perhaps TRBD1 as D (6 bases). The V gene lost 5 bases and the J gene lost 2 bases, with 10 bases spanning the gap. The CDR3 extends over 13 amino acids. The germline gives CDR1 SGHAT, CDR2 FQNNGV. The CDR3 nucleotides are TGTGCCAGCAGCCCCGGGACAACCTACGAGCAGTACTTC. Translation: CASSPGTTYEQYF.

This chain links TRBV7-9 with TRBJ1-5; D is undetermined. The CDR3 consists of 15 residues. The germline V and J ends were trimmed by 3 bases and 7 bases, with 16 bases remaining between them. CDR1 and CDR2 (germline): SEHNR, FQNEAQ (reference sequence). CDR3: CASSFSEGTEQPQHF. Written as DNA, the CDR3 is TGTGCCAGCAGCTTTAGTGAGGGAACAGAACAGCCCCAGCATTTT.

V and J are TRBV5-4 and TRBJ1-2; D not resolved. Trimming took off 3 bases at V and 6 bases at J, with 12 bases between the two ends. The CDR3 is 13 residues long. Germline lookup yields CDR1 SGHNT and CDR2 YYREEE (reference sequence). The CDR3 protein is CASSSTTGDGYTF. CDR3 sequence (DNA): TGTGCCAGCAGCTCGACGACCGGAGATGGCTACACCTTC.

This chain joins TRBV27 and TRBJ2-7, with D perhaps TRBD1 (6 bases). V lost 6 bases and J 3 bases, leaving 21 bases between the germline ends. The CDR3 length is 16 residues. CDR1 and CDR2 (germline): MNHEY, SMNVEV (reference sequence). DNA for the CDR3: TGTGCCAGCAGCGACAGGTCGAGGGGCGTCGTCTACGAGCAGTACTTC. Its translation: CASSDRSRGVVYEQYF.

This clone was counted a single time. The V call is TRBV5-6, the J call TRBJ2-3; 12 bases align to TRBD2. The length of the CDR3 is 16 residues. Per the germline V gene, CDR1 is SGHDT and CDR2 is YYEEEE. V dropped 3 bases and J dropped 0; count of bases not matched to a gene: 2. In DNA form, the CDR3 reads TGTGCCAGCAGCTCCCTAGCGGGGGGGAGCACAGATACGCAGTATTTT. Amino acids: CASSSLAGGSTDTQYF.

This rearrangement joins TRBV6-6 to TRBJ1-2; D is unclear. From germline, CDR1 is MNHNY and CDR2 SVGAGI (reference sequence). There are 14 residues in the CDR3. Trimming took off 2 bases at V and 2 bases at J, with 9 bases between the two ends. The CDR3 loop is CASSYGRRNYGYTF. In DNA, the CDR3 is TGTGCCAGCAGTTACGGCCGCAGAAACTATGGCTACACCTTC.

The J gene is TRBJ2-3, the V gene TRBV15; 13 bases match TRBD2. The CDR3 spans 17 residues. The trim removed 4 bases at V and 2 bases at J, leaving 6 bases unmatched. From germline, CDR1 is LNHNV and CDR2 YYDKDF (reference sequence). This CDR3 reads CATSKVTSGGATDTQYF. The CDR3 DNA is TGTGCCACCAGCAAGGTTACTAGCGGGGGGGCCACAGATACGCAGTATTTT.